This entry lists 31 T cell receptor beta chains sequenced from one sample in a study of T cell responses to AZD1222 COVID-19 vaccine. Assay used: immunoSEQ multiplex PCR; TCRdb lists only in-frame clones, some missing. The sample contains 150,000 to 200,000 clones, around 88% of which appear only once. Source: peripheral blood, taken 28 days after the second AZD1222 dose. Receptors originate from an adult who received the AZD1222 COVID-19 vaccine.

This chain joins TRBV3-1 (or the pseudogene TRBV3-2) and TRBJ2-2, with 11 bases aligning to TRBD1. Trimming cost V 8 bases and J 4 bases; bases outside gene matches: 6. The CDR3 contains 15 residues. Germline CDR1 LGHDT, CDR2 YNNKEL (reference sequence). CDR3 region: CASGRDRGTTGELFF. In DNA form, the CDR3 reads TGTGCCAGCGGCAGGGACAGGGGGACCACCGGGGAGCTGTTTTTT.

This sequence joins TRBV7-8 and TRBJ1-1; D gene unclear. This CDR3 is 12 amino acids long. The V end was cut by 5 bases, the J end by 6 bases, with 10 bases between. Germline loops: CDR1 SGHVS, CDR2 FQNEAQ. The CDR3 loop reads CASSRWRSEAFF. In DNA form, the CDR3 reads TGTGCCAGCAGCCGGTGGCGGTCTGAAGCTTTCTTT.

This chain connects TRBV2 to TRBJ2-5; TRBD2 matches 9 bases. The J segment lost 3 bases and the V segment lost 4 bases, leaving 12 bases of the junction unmatched. The CDR3 contains 17 residues. Germline values: CDR1 SNHLY, CDR2 FYNNEI. Here the CDR3 DNA reads TGTGCCAGCAGTGCTGGGCTTAAGCGGGGGGATGAAGAGACCCAGTACTTC. Translating gives CASSAGLKRGDEETQYF.

J is TRBJ2-7 and V is TRBV28, with 8 bases fitting TRBD1. J lost 5 bases, V lost 5 bases, and 14 bases had no gene match. The germline V gene has CDR1 MDHEN and CDR2 SYDVKM. The CDR3 covers 16 residues. The CDR3: CASSTPGQGYSNEQYF. CDR3 in DNA: TGTGCCAGCAGTACCCCTGGACAGGGTTATAGTAACGAGCAGTACTTC.

Note on this clone: This specimen includes other DNA sequences encoding the same CDR3. This chain links TRBV6-5 with TRBJ1-5; maybe TRBD1 (5 bases). The CDR3 spans 14 residues. Germline values: CDR1 MNHEY, CDR2 SVGAGI. Trimming took 5 bases from V and 5 from J, leaving 13 bases between them. The chain's CDR3 is CASSRQGGDQPQHF. CDR3 nucleotide sequence: TGTGCCAGCAGTCGCCAGGGTGGAGATCAGCCCCAGCATTTT.

The rearrangement joins TRBV4-2 to TRBJ2-5; D not resolved. This CDR3 spans 14 amino acids. Between the trimmed V and J ends, which lost 1 base and 5 bases, there was a span of 11 bases. The germline gives CDR1 LGHNA, CDR2 YNFKEQ. In DNA form, the CDR3 reads TGTGCCAGCAGCCAAGTTAGTCTGGGGGAGACCCAGTACTTC. The encoded protein is CASSQVSLGETQYF.

The V call is TRBV6-2 or TRBV6-3, the J call TRBJ2-7; no definite D call. The germline CDR1 and CDR2 sequences are MNHEY and SVGEGT. Trimming took off 4 bases at V and 2 bases at J, with 9 bases between the two ends. The CDR3 is 13 residues long. CDR3 sequence (DNA): TGTGCCAGCAGTTGGGCAGGCCCCTACGAGCAGTACTTC. It specifies CASSWAGPYEQYF.

This clone has more than one count but fewer than ten. This sequence joins TRBV28 and TRBJ1-1, with a possible D match to TRBD1 (6 bases). V was shortened by 7 bases and J by 1 base, with 10 bases between the two germline ends. Per the germline V gene, CDR1 is MDHEN and CDR2 is SYDVKM. The CDR3 covers 13 residues. The CDR3 coding sequence is TGTGCCAGCAAGGGGGGCGCGAACACTGAAGCTTTCTTT. This codes for CASKGGANTEAFF.

CDR3: CASSPTSGLNEQYF. CDR3 DNA: TGTGCCAGCTCACCGACGTCAGGGCTTAACGAGCAGTACTTC. The chain links TRBV18 to TRBJ2-7; TRBD1 is a possible D gene (5 bases). In germline, CDR1 is KGHSH, CDR2 LQKENI. V lost 3 bases and J lost 5, with 14 bases in between. The length of the CDR3 is 14 residues.

The chain carries TRBV5-4 and TRBJ1-2; D call uncertain. The germline gives CDR1 SGHNT, CDR2 YYREEE (reference sequence). The V gene lost 4 bases and the J gene lost 2 bases, with 9 bases spanning the gap. The CDR3 extends over 13 amino acids. CDR3 nucleotide sequence: TGTGCCAGCAGCCCCGGGCAGAACTATGGCTACACCTTC. Encoded protein: CASSPGQNYGYTF. The full variable domain, completed using reference TRBV5-4 and TRBJ1-2, is ETGVTQSPTHLIKTRGQQVTLRCSSQSGHNTVSWYQQALGQGPQFIFQYYREEENGRGNFPPRFSGLQFPNYSSELNVNALELDDSALYLCASSPGQNYGYTFGSGTRLTVV.

This clone was counted a single time. CDR3 in amino acids: CATSRDRVLRNTIYF. The CDR3 bases are TGTGCCACCAGCAGAGACAGGGTTTTACGAAACACCATATATTTT. This chain joins TRBV15 and TRBJ1-3, with D tentatively TRBD1 (5 bases). The CDR3 covers 15 residues. V lost 0 bases and J 5 bases, leaving 11 bases between the germline ends. Germline V gene data show CDR1 as LNHNV and CDR2 as YYDKDF (reference sequence).

This clone was observed a few times. The chain recombines TRBV6-1 with TRBJ2-1; no clear D gene. The CDR3 has 13 residues. Germline assignment: CDR1 MNHNS and CDR2 SASEGT. Trimming left V 2 bases short and J 5 bases short, with 7 bases between. The CDR3 loop is CASSEMWDNEQFF. In DNA form, the CDR3 reads TGTGCCAGCAGTGAAATGTGGGACAATGAGCAGTTCTTC.

This clone was recorded once. This chain uses TRBV2 with TRBJ2-5; tentatively, D is TRBD1 or TRBD2 (5 bases each). CDR1 is SNHLY, CDR2 FYNNEI, per germline. The CDR3 totals 14 residues. Trimming removed 4 bases at V and 4 bases at J, with 13 bases between. This chain's CDR3 is CASSVRGPGETQYF. The CDR3 bases are TGTGCCAGCAGTGTGAGGGGTCCGGGAGAGACCCAGTACTTC.

This sequence joins TRBV10-3 and TRBJ2-7; tentatively, D is TRBD1 or TRBD2 (5 bases each). The V end was cut by 0 bases, the J end by 2 bases, with 11 bases between. The CDR3 runs to 15 residues. The germline V gene has CDR1 ENHRY and CDR2 SYGVKD. The CDR3: CAISESGGATYEQYF. Written as DNA, the CDR3 is TGTGCCATCAGTGAGTCTGGGGGAGCAACCTACGAGCAGTACTTC.

There are a few counts of this clone. The chain couples TRBV19 to TRBJ2-7; 8 positions match TRBD1. The CDR3 runs to 14 residues. In germline, CDR1 is LNHDA, CDR2 SQIVND (reference sequence). V shed 4 bases and J 4 bases; nucleotides not matched to a gene: 6. CDR3 coding DNA: TGTGCCAGTAGTACCCGGGACAGGAGATACGAGCAGTACTTC. Amino acids: CASSTRDRRYEQYF.

This chain joins TRBV29-1 and TRBJ2-3; D is ambiguous. CDR1 is SQVTM and CDR2 is ANQGSEA in the germline V gene. This CDR3 has 8 residues. For the CDR3, the DNA is TGCGGCACAGATACGCAGTATTTT. Its protein is CGTDTQYF.

The genes are TRBV7-9 and TRBJ2-3, with D possibly matching TRBD2 (5 bases). Germline V CDR1 and CDR2: SEHNR, FQNEAQ (reference sequence). The CDR3 covers 13 residues. The ends were cut back, 4 bases at V and 5 bases at J, with 10 bases in the middle. CDR3 sequence (DNA): TGTGCCAGCAGCTCGGGATTCGGAGATACGCAGTATTTT. The encoded protein is CASSSGFGDTQYF.

CDR3 sequence reads: CASSQEVASGGLSSYNEQFF. In DNA form, the CDR3 reads TGTGCCAGCAGCCAAGAGGTGGCTAGCGGGGGGCTTAGCTCCTACAATGAGCAGTTCTTC. The chain has TRBV4-2 and TRBJ2-1; 11 nucleotides line up with TRBD2. The CDR3 runs to 20 residues. After removal of 0 bases from V and 0 bases from J, the junction contained 10 bases not matched to a gene. Germline CDR1 is LGHNA and CDR2 is YNFKEQ.

V gene TRBV9 combines with J gene TRBJ2-1; 12 bases are shared with TRBD2. Germline V gene data show CDR1 as SGDLS and CDR2 as YYNGEE. The CDR3 totals 15 residues. The V gene end was trimmed by 4 bases and the J gene end by 5 bases; junction bases not matched to a gene: 4. The CDR3 DNA follows: TGTGCCAGCAGCCCTAGCGGGGGGGCCAACAATGAGCAGTTCTTC. Translation gives CASSPSGGANNEQFF.

This chain joins TRBV24-1 and TRBJ2-3; no clear D gene. Per germline, CDR1 KGHDR and CDR2 SFDVKD. The CDR3 is 13 residues long. V dropped 5 bases and J dropped 5 bases, with 10 bases sitting between them. CDR3 DNA: TGTGCCACCAGTGTCGTGGGCGGAGATACGCAGTATTTT. This codes for CATSVVGGDTQYF.

The chain employs TRBV11-3 and TRBJ1-1; D might be TRBD1 (5 bases). V dropped 5 bases and J dropped 6 bases, with 16 bases sitting between them. Germline CDR1 SGHNT, CDR2 YENEEA. There are 14 residues in the CDR3. The CDR3 is CASSPGGPEAEAFF. The CDR3 DNA reads as TGTGCCAGCAGCCCCGGGGGTCCGGAGGCTGAAGCTTTCTTT.

The V call is TRBV5-1, the J call TRBJ1-1, with TRBD1 identical over 10 bases. The V gene's germline CDR1 is SGHRS and CDR2 YFSETQ. This CDR3 has 15 residues. V lost 0 bases and J lost 7; bases outside the gene matches: 6. CDR3 in DNA: TGCGCCAGCAGCTTGGCAGGGGGACAGGGGATTGAAGCTTTCTTT. Translated, it gives CASSLAGGQGIEAFF.

This chain joins TRBV5-6 and TRBJ2-1; a possible D gene is TRBD1 (6 bases). V was clipped by 2 bases and J by 3 bases, with 15 bases between them. CDR1 SGHDT and CDR2 YYEEEE come from the germline V gene. The CDR3 runs 16 residues. The chain's CDR3 is CASSLVSGVFYNEQFF. In DNA, the CDR3 is TGTGCCAGCAGCTTAGTTTCAGGGGTCTTCTACAATGAGCAGTTCTTC. The variable domain in full, with the rest retrieved from reference TRBV5-6 and TRBJ2-1, is DAGVTQSPTHLIKTRGQQVTLRCSPKSGHDTVSWYQQALGQGPQFIFQYYEEEERQRGNFPDRFSGHQFPNYSSELNVNALLLGDSALYLCASSLVSGVFYNEQFFGPGTRLTVL.

This chain links TRBV19 with TRBJ2-3, with D perhaps TRBD1 (5 bases). Germline V gene data show CDR1 as LNHDA and CDR2 as SQIVND (reference sequence). This CDR3 is built from 12 residues. Trimming removed 6 bases at V and 2 bases at J, with 6 bases between. CDR3 sequence reads: CASRTATDTQYF. In nucleotides, the CDR3 is TGTGCCAGTAGGACAGCCACAGATACGCAGTATTTT.

The chain links TRBV7-3 to TRBJ1-6, with TRBD1 matching 9 bases. Germline V gives CDR1 SGHTA, CDR2 FQGTGA. The CDR3 consists of 15 residues. V gave up 4 bases and J gave up 7 bases; unmatched junction bases: 5. The CDR3 sequence: CASSSGQGSNSPLHF. The CDR3 nucleotides read TGTGCCAGCAGCTCGGGACAGGGATCAAATTCACCCCTCCACTTT.

The chain employs TRBV19 and TRBJ2-2, with D hard to call. Trimming left V 2 bases short and J 1 base short, with 5 bases between. The CDR3 has 14 amino acids. Germline V gene lookup returns CDR1 LNHDA and CDR2 SQIVND (reference sequence). The CDR3 protein is CASSIKQNTGELFF. CDR3 DNA: TGTGCCAGTAGTATAAAGCAGAACACCGGGGAGCTGTTTTTT.

J is TRBJ1-3 and V is TRBV6-5; 12 bases fit TRBD1. Trimming cost V 4 bases and J 7 bases; bases outside gene matches: 5. The germline gives CDR1 MNHEY, CDR2 SVGAGI. This CDR3 has 15 amino acids. CDR3 nucleotides: TGTGCCAGCAGTTTCCGGGACAGGGGGCTTAACACCATATATTTT. This encodes CASSFRDRGLNTIYF.

This chain joins TRBV19 and TRBJ1-2, with 7 bases aligning to TRBD1. The J segment lost 3 bases and the V segment lost 5 bases, leaving 9 bases of the junction unmatched. The CDR3 contains 15 residues. Germline CDR1 reads LNHDA; CDR2 reads SQIVND (reference sequence). CDR3 residues: CASSETGASDYGYTF. The CDR3 DNA sequence: TGTGCCAGTAGTGAAACAGGGGCGTCTGACTATGGCTACACCTTC.

The genes are TRBV12-3 or TRBV12-4 and TRBJ1-1, with a tentative D call TRBD1 (5 bases). The CDR3 has 12 amino acids. The ends were cut back, 2 bases at V and 4 bases at J, with 5 bases in the middle. The CDR3 coding sequence is TGTGCCAGCAGTTTACAGGGCACTGAAGCTTTCTTT. It specifies CASSLQGTEAFF.

The rearrangement joins TRBV19 to TRBJ2-6; weak D call: TRBD1 (5 bases). The CDR3 is made up of 15 amino acids. Looked up from germline, CDR1 is LNHDA and CDR2 is SQIVND (reference sequence). Trimming took 5 bases from V and 4 from J, leaving 12 bases between them. The CDR3: CASSPRDLGANVLTF. The CDR3 DNA is TGTGCCAGTAGTCCCAGGGATTTAGGGGCCAACGTCCTGACTTTC. Full variable domain (outside the CDR3, taken from reference TRBV19 and TRBJ2-6): DGGITQSPKYLFRKEGQNVTLSCEQNLNHDAMYWYRQDPGQGLRLIYYSQIVNDFQKGDIAEGYSVSREKKESFPLTVTSAQKNPTAFYLCASSPRDLGANVLTFGAGSRLTVL.

This sequence joins TRBV11-2 and TRBJ2-4; TRBD2 might be the D (6 bases). The V gene lost 2 bases and the J gene lost 6 bases, with 11 bases spanning the gap. CDR3 length: 14 amino acids. Germline CDR1 and CDR2: SGHAT and FQNNGV. CDR3 amino acids: CASSLIRGGNIQYF. The CDR3 DNA sequence: TGTGCCAGCAGCTTAATTAGGGGAGGAAACATTCAGTACTTC.